This T cell receptor beta chain was observed in a study of early T cells in non-severe SARS-CoV-2 infection. Overall study: The authors sequenced bulk RNA from unsorted whole blood, leaving chains unpaired.

Germline CDR1 and CDR2: KGHDR and SFDVKD. V was pared by 4 bases and J by 1 base, with 6 bases between. This CDR3 spans 13 amino acids. Via MiXCR, TCRdb re-called the 5' RACE reads, giving one row per CDR3 protein. The profile covers 75,000 to 100,000 distinct CDR3 sequences, with approximately 17% appearing a single time and 1.3% taken by the ten largest. The chain links TRBV24-1 to TRBJ2-5; D not certain. The TCR originated in an adult who was a healthcare worker with PCR-confirmed SARS-CoV-2 infection or an uninfected control (not recorded which). Input material: whole blood. Here the CDR3 reads CATSEGSQETQYF. In nucleotides, the CDR3 is TGTGCCACCAGTGAAGGCAGCCAAGAGACCCAGTACTTC.